Listed below are T cell receptor beta chains from one sample, sequenced in a study of blood T cell dynamics during melanoma immunotherapy. TCRdb keeps only in-frame clones here, not all; method: immunoSEQ multiplex PCR. The profile shows 8,200 or so clones, more than 70% of them singletons. This specimen consisted of blood, obtained from a patient treated with checkpoint blockade. The receptors were sampled from a human donor with melanoma. Each CDR3 is given with its conserved first and last residue.

TRBV18 | CASSPRRDTTNEKLFF
TRBV30 | CAWSGDRSAYGYTF
TRBV29-1 | CSVDGHTEAFF
TRBV21-1 | CASSTLLGTIYEQYF
TRBV21-1 | CASRPPGRGRRGYTF
TRBV15 | CATSNQWGGTEAFF
TRBV7-2 | CASSRLQGGYGNTIYF
TRBV27 | CASSTTGLNYGYTF
TRBV28 | CASSLYADTQYF
TRBV27 | CASSFRSGGRGQPQHF
TRBV5-4 | CASSLGGLAGNYEQYF
TRBV9 | CASSAGQGPPYEQYF
TRBV7-9 | CASSTRQRNTEAFF